The 32 T cell receptor beta chains given below trace back to one sample, sequenced in a study of blood T cells in healthy people across ages (dated by TCRdb to the mid-2010s). The method behind the library was 5' RACE. TCRdb records Illumina HiSeq 2500 as the sequencer. A second about 7 to 11 cycle PCR used a sample-barcoded 5' primer and a J-beta primer mix. TCRdb's own reprocessing of the public reads used fastp at Q25 and MiXCR and kept productive beta chains. Each entry is one CDR3 protein sequence, shown with its most common DNA and genes. This sample lists hundreds of thousands of distinct CDR3 sequences; over 40% were detected once. The ten largest clones represent approximately 13% of the sample. The sequenced sample consisted of blood. The source of these receptors is a woman older than 75 in good health.

The gene calls are TRBV12-3 or TRBV12-4 and TRBJ1-2, with a weak D call TRBD1 (5 bases). V was clipped by 4 bases and J by 8 bases, with 14 bases between them. The CDR3 loop spans 13 amino acids. This chain's CDR3 is CASSSQTGAGYTF. The CDR3 nucleotides are TGTGCCAGCAGTTCCCAAACAGGTGCCGGCTACACCTTC.

This clonotype turned up a few times. V and J are TRBV7-9 and TRBJ2-1, with D maybe TRBD2 (5 bases). V dropped 4 bases and J dropped 6 bases, with 16 bases sitting between them. The CDR3 contains 15 residues. Looked up from germline, CDR1 is SEHNR and CDR2 is FQNEAQ (reference sequence). The CDR3 sequence: CASSSAGGLGNEQFF. The CDR3 DNA reads as TGTGCCAGCAGCTCCGCAGGTGGACTGGGCAATGAGCAGTTCTTC.

With regard to this clonotype: A read error may be the cause here, since a much bigger clone is one base away. V and J are TRBV6-5 and TRBJ1-2; TRBD1 might be the D (6 bases). Germline V gene lookup returns CDR1 MNHEY and CDR2 SVGAGI. The CDR3 sequence is 15 residues long. Trimming pared 2 bases from V and 3 bases from J, leaving 13 bases between. As DNA, the CDR3 is TGTGCCAGCAGTTACGGACAGAGCCTGGACTATGGCTACACCTTC. This gives the protein CASSYGQSLDYGYTF.

The chain carries TRBV20-1 and TRBJ2-7; perhaps TRBD2 as D (5 bases). V lost 1 base to trimming and J lost 2 bases, with 12 bases between them. The germline V gene has CDR1 DFQATT and CDR2 SNEGSKA (reference sequence). The CDR3 is 14 amino acids. The CDR3 coding sequence is TGCAGTGCTAGAGGCCTAACTAGAACCTACGAGCAGTACTTC. This codes for CSARGLTRTYEQYF.

As to this clonotype: It may be a read error: a sequence one base away is much more abundant. The chain carries TRBV3-1 and TRBJ2-1; the match to TRBD2 covers 9 bases. With 4 bases clipped from V and 3 bases from J, the junction kept 4 bases outside the gene matches. The CDR3 runs 15 residues. Germline lookup yields CDR1 LGHDT and CDR2 YNNKEL (reference sequence). CDR3 DNA sequence: TGTGCCAGCAGCCCAAGCGGGGGGATCTACAATGAGCAGTTCTTC. Translating gives CASSPSGGIYNEQFF.

This clonotype appeared a few times. J is TRBJ2-5 and V is TRBV9; no definite D call. The length of the CDR3 is 13 residues. With 3 bases removed from V and 3 bases from J, the gap between germline ends came to 9 bases. Germline CDR1 reads SGDLS; CDR2 reads YYNGEE. The CDR3, as DNA: TGTGCCAGCAGCGGCGGCAGAGAAGAGACCCAGTACTTC. Encoded protein: CASSGGREETQYF.

CDR3 DNA: TGCAGAGCCGAGGGGACTAGCGGGAGAGGGGAGACCCAGTACTTC. It yields the protein CRAEGTSGRGETQYF. The chain has TRBV20-1 and TRBJ2-5; TRBD2 matches 14 bases. CDR3 size: 15 residues. The germline V gene encodes CDR1 DFQATT and CDR2 SNEGSKA (reference sequence).

V and J are TRBV2 and TRBJ2-1; TRBD2 matches 7 bases. The trim removed 7 bases at V and 8 bases at J, leaving 5 bases unmatched. Germline assignment: CDR1 SNHLY and CDR2 FYNNEI. The CDR3 spans 12 residues. CDR3 nucleotide sequence: TGTGCCAGCATCAATGGGGGGGATGAGCAGTTCTTC. Encoded protein: CASINGGDEQFF.

The V gene is TRBV9, the J gene TRBJ2-1, with 12 bases fitting TRBD2. This CDR3 spans 15 amino acids. J gave up 6 bases and V 3 bases, and 4 bases lay outside the gene matches. The germline CDR1 and CDR2 sequences are SGDLS and YYNGEE. Written as DNA, the CDR3 is TGTGCCAGCAGCGCTACTAGCGGGGGGAGCAATGAGCAGTTCTTC. Encoded protein: CASSATSGGSNEQFF.

Comment on this clonotype: This could be a read error, since a much larger clone is one nucleotide away. The rearrangement joins TRBV5-1 to TRBJ1-1; 9 bases align to TRBD1. Germline CDR1 and CDR2: SGHRS and YFSETQ. The CDR3 sequence is 14 residues long. In nucleotides, the CDR3 is TGCGCCAGCAGCGCACAGGGGGCCAGCACTGAAACTTTCTTT. Its protein product is CASSAQGASTETFF. Combining the CDR3 with reference TRBV5-1 and TRBJ1-1 gives the whole variable domain KAGVTQTPRYLIKTRGQQVTLSCSPISGHRSVSWYQQTPGQGLQFLFEYFSETQRNKGNFPGRFSGRQFSNSRSEMNVSTLELGDSALYLCASSAQGASTETFFGQGTRLTVV.

In this sample, this clonotype turned up a few times. In nucleotides, the CDR3 is TGTGCCAGCAGCTCTCCGACCGGAGGAAGCCAAGAGACCCAGTACTTC. Translating gives CASSSPTGGSQETQYF. The V gene is TRBV7-2, the J gene TRBJ2-5, with TRBD2 as a possible D gene (5 bases). Per germline, CDR1 SGHTA and CDR2 FQGNSA. The CDR3 spans 16 residues. V lost 4 bases and J lost 1, with 16 bases in between.

This clonotype was detected only once. The gene calls are TRBV4-1 and TRBJ1-2; D is unclear. The germline gives CDR1 MGHRA, CDR2 YSYEKL. V lost 1 base to trimming and J lost 5 bases, with 5 bases between them. The CDR3 length is 12 residues. The CDR3 DNA reads as TGCGCCAGCAGCCAAGTGGGTTATGGCTACACCTTC. Protein: CASSQVGYGYTF.

The rearrangement links TRBV28 to TRBJ2-1; 8 positions agree with TRBD1. V trimming: 6 bases; J trimming: 1 base; junction bases outside the gene matches: 5. The CDR3 sequence is 15 residues long. In germline, CDR1 is MDHEN, CDR2 SYDVKM. For the CDR3, the DNA is TGTGCCAGCAGCAAAGGGGACAGGTCCTACAATGAGCAGTTCTTC. This codes for CASSKGDRSYNEQFF.

CDR3 region: CASKDLAGGTGELFF. CDR3 DNA sequence: TGCGCCAGCAAGGACCTAGCTGGGGGCACCGGGGAGCTGTTTTTT. The rearrangement joins TRBV5-1 to TRBJ2-2, with D perhaps TRBD1 or TRBD2 (5 bases each). The ends were cut back, 6 bases at V and 4 bases at J, with 16 bases in the middle. This CDR3 is built from 15 residues. Per the germline V gene, CDR1 is SGHRS and CDR2 is YFSETQ.

This clonotype was detected a few times. The chain joins TRBV20-1 to TRBJ2-5; D may be TRBD1 (6 bases). Matching the DNA end better, TRBJ2-7 makes the J call doubtful. CDR1 DFQATT and CDR2 SNEGSKA come from the germline V gene (reference sequence). The CDR3 extends over 13 amino acids. CDR3 in amino acids: CSARSQGSYEQYF. The DNA for the CDR3 is TGCAGTGCTAGATCCCAGGGGTCCTACGAGCAGTACTTC.

CDR3 coding DNA: TGCAGTGCTAGAGGCCCACTAGCGAACAATGAGCAGTTCTTC. It codes for CSARGPLANNEQFF. V gene TRBV20-1 combines with J gene TRBJ2-1; 7 positions match TRBD2. The CDR3 has 14 amino acids. In germline, CDR1 is DFQATT, CDR2 SNEGSKA (reference sequence). V dropped 1 base and J dropped 5; count of bases not matched to a gene: 5.

Comments on this clonotype: A much larger clone differs by one base, so this may be a read error. The chain combines TRBV10-3 with TRBJ2-7; maybe TRBD1 (5 bases). This CDR3 is built from 12 residues. The ends were cut back, 3 bases at V and 2 bases at J, with 5 bases in the middle. In germline, CDR1 is ENHRY, CDR2 SYGVKD. CDR3 sequence: CAISDRAYEQYF. In DNA, the CDR3 is TGTGCCATCAGTGACAGGGCCTACGAGCAGTACTTC.

This clonotype was seen only a few times. The J gene is TRBJ2-7, the V gene TRBV7-3; 8 positions match TRBD1. CDR1 and CDR2 from the germline V gene are SGHTA and FQGTGA. The CDR3 consists of 15 residues. J lost 2 bases, V lost 4 bases, and 7 bases had no gene match. This chain's CDR3 is CASSSHAGGTYEQYF. The CDR3 nucleotides read TGTGCCAGCAGCTCTCATGCAGGGGGCACCTACGAGCAGTACTTC.

A note on this clonotype: The junction and the germline gene differ at one end; a read error may be behind it. This sequence joins TRBV20-1 and TRBJ1-5, with a possible D match to TRBD1 (5 bases). Germline CDR1 is DFQATT and CDR2 is SNEGSKA (reference sequence). The CDR3 length is 14 residues. The CDR3 bases are TGCTGTGCTAGAGACCTGACAGCGAATCAGCCCCAGCATTTT. This codes for CCARDLTANQPQHF.

At least ten counts were recorded for this clonotype. J is TRBJ2-1 and V is TRBV5-4; 8 bases map to TRBD2. This CDR3 spans 15 amino acids. Germline CDR1 is SGHNT and CDR2 is YYREEE (reference sequence). The J segment lost 8 bases and the V segment lost 4 bases, leaving 11 bases of the junction unmatched. Here the CDR3 DNA reads TGTGCCAGCAGCCGACCGGGACTAGAGGGGTATGAGCAGTTCTTC. This translates into CASSRPGLEGYEQFF.

This clonotype was recorded many times. The gene calls are TRBV20-1 and TRBJ1-2; D gene uncertain. The CDR3 sequence is 12 residues long. The germline V gene encodes CDR1 DFQATT and CDR2 SNEGSKA (reference sequence). The V end lost 4 bases, the J end lost 2 bases, and 8 bases lay between the germline ends. Here the CDR3 reads CSAKDGNYGYTF. CDR3 bases: TGCAGTGCTAAGGACGGAAACTATGGCTACACCTTC.

CDR3 bases: TGTGCCAGCAGTTTAGCGGGTATTGGGACATCACAGTTCTTC. This sequence encodes CASSLAGIGTSQFF. The rearrangement uses TRBV12-3 or TRBV12-4 and TRBJ2-1; possible D gene TRBD1, 6 bases. V shed 0 bases and J shed 13 bases, with 16 bases lying between them. This CDR3 has 14 residues.

The J gene is TRBJ1-5, the V gene TRBV4-1; maybe TRBD1 (6 bases). Germline lookup yields CDR1 MGHRA and CDR2 YSYEKL. V lost 3 bases to trimming and J lost 6 bases, with 24 bases between them. The CDR3 covers 18 residues. This chain's CDR3 is CASSHVGGGVYHGQPQHF. In DNA form, the CDR3 reads TGCGCCAGCAGCCACGTCGGGGGGGGCGTATATCACGGTCAGCCCCAGCATTTT.

The CDR3 DNA reads TGTGCCAGCAGCTTAAACCCAGGGGTCTATGGCTACACCTTC. Amino acid sequence: CASSLNPGVYGYTF. This rearrangement joins TRBV7-9 to TRBJ1-2; weak D call: TRBD1 (6 bases). CDR3 size: 14 residues. Trimming removed 2 bases from V and 4 bases from J, with 11 bases in between. Germline CDR1 SEHNR, CDR2 FQNEAQ (reference sequence).

This clonotype was seen a single time. The V call is TRBV6-5, the J call TRBJ2-1, with TRBD2 identical over 7 bases. The CDR3 loop spans 15 amino acids. Germline values: CDR1 MNHEY, CDR2 SVGAGI. With V trimmed by 4 bases and J by 6 bases, 9 bases remained unmatched. The CDR3 spells CASSFSWTSSNEQFF. In nucleotides, the CDR3 is TGTGCCAGCAGTTTTTCATGGACTAGTTCCAATGAGCAGTTCTTC.

This chain connects TRBV12-3 or TRBV12-4 to TRBJ2-3; TRBD2 is a possible D gene (5 bases). The germline V and J ends were trimmed by 6 bases and 10 bases, with 14 bases remaining between them. The CDR3 totals 12 residues. In DNA, the CDR3 is TGTGCCAGCAGACTAGATGTCGATGCGCAGTATTTT. Protein product: CASRLDVDAQYF.

The V gene is TRBV2, the J gene TRBJ1-2; D is perhaps TRBD1 (5 bases). V lost 1 base and J lost 7, with 13 bases in between. The CDR3 is 14 residues long. Germline V lookup: CDR1 SNHLY, CDR2 FYNNEI. CDR3 residues: CASSEGGRAGGYTF. The DNA of the CDR3 is TGTGCCAGCAGTGAAGGAGGCAGGGCCGGTGGCTACACCTTC.

This clonotype was observed a single time. Compared with germline, one end of the junction differs, possibly owing to a read error. The rearrangement links TRBV9 to TRBJ2-7, with D tentatively TRBD2 (7 bases). The germline gives CDR1 SGDLS, CDR2 YYNGEE. There are 13 residues in the CDR3. CDR3 amino acids: CTSSGWGGDEQYF. In nucleotides, the CDR3 is TGTACCAGCAGCGGATGGGGGGGCGACGAGCAGTACTTC. Looking up the rest from reference TRBV9 and TRBJ2-7 gives the full variable domain: DSGVTQTPKHLITATGQRVTLRCSPRSGDLSVYWYQQSLDQGLQFLIQYYNGEERAKGNILERFSAQQFPDLHSELNLSSLELGDSALYFCTSSGWGGDEQYFGPGTRLTVT.

V usage is TRBV13 and J usage is TRBJ1-2; D unresolved. V lost 0 bases and J lost 5, with 13 bases in between. CDR1 is PRHDT, CDR2 FYEKMQ, per germline (reference sequence). The CDR3 loop spans 15 amino acids. The CDR3 here is CASSLGVTVPYGYTF. The CDR3 DNA reads TGTGCCAGCAGCTTAGGCGTAACAGTTCCATATGGCTACACCTTC.

This clonotype was counted a single time. The chain carries TRBV6-2 or TRBV6-3 and TRBJ2-2; 10 bases fit TRBD1. The CDR3 spans 15 residues. The V segment lost 6 bases and the J segment 7 bases; nucleotides outside the gene matches: 8. Germline CDR1 MNHEY, CDR2 SVGEGT. CDR3 bases: TGTGCCAGCAGCCCCGGGACAGGGGTGATCGGGGAGCTGTTTTTT. Its translation is CASSPGTGVIGELFF.

Points on this clonotype: This could be a read error, since a much larger clone is one nucleotide away. This chain uses TRBV12-3 or TRBV12-4 with TRBJ2-6, with D perhaps TRBD1 (6 bases). This CDR3 has 15 residues. V shed 3 bases and J shed 3 bases, with 9 bases lying between them. The CDR3 region is CASSFSGVGANVLTF. CDR3 sequence (DNA): TGTGCCAGCAGTTTTTCAGGGGTTGGGGCCAACGTCCTGACTTTC.

This clonotype was seen at least ten times. This sequence joins TRBV2 and TRBJ1-2; 8 bases map to TRBD1. Germline CDR1 SNHLY, CDR2 FYNNEI. V lost 3 bases to trimming and J lost 7 bases; unmatched junction nucleotides: 4. CDR3 length: 13 amino acids. CDR3 region: CASSDPDRGGYTF. The CDR3, as DNA: TGTGCCAGCAGTGACCCCGACAGGGGTGGCTACACCTTC.